These 32 T cell receptor beta chains were sequenced from one sample in a study of blood T cell repertoires in COVID-19. Produced via immunoSEQ multiplex PCR; TCRdb's table is partial and in-frame only. The top ten clones hold 25% to 35% of a sample with about 42,000 clones, over 60% of them seen once. The sample comprised peripheral blood. The receptor source for this set is a woman aged 65 to 85 with acute or convalescent COVID-19.

The rearrangement links TRBV3-1 (or the pseudogene TRBV3-2) to TRBJ1-3, with D tentatively TRBD1 (5 bases). Trimming cost V 3 bases and J 4 bases, with 10 bases left between them. This CDR3 is built from 14 residues. From germline, CDR1 is LGHDT and CDR2 YNNKEL (reference sequence). CDR3 bases: TGTGCCAGCAGCCAGGGGGGAGCGGGAAACACCATATATTTT. Amino acid sequence: CASSQGGAGNTIYF.

This chain uses TRBV18 with TRBJ2-2; TRBD2 matches at 8 bases. From germline, CDR1 is KGHSH and CDR2 LQKENI. The V segment lost 3 bases and the J segment 6 bases; nucleotides outside the gene matches: 15. This CDR3 contains 18 residues. The CDR3 DNA follows: TGTGCCAGCTCACCCCGGAGTGGAGCCGGGACTAGTCCCGGGGAGCTGTTTTTT. Encoded protein: CASSPRSGAGTSPGELFF. Full variable domain (rest looked up from reference TRBV18 and TRBJ2-2): NAGVMQNPRHLVRRRGQEARLRCSPMKGHSHVYWYRQLPEEGLKFMVYLQKENIIDESGMPKERFSAEFPKEGPSILRIQQVVRGDSAAYFCASSPRSGAGTSPGELFFGEGSRLTVL.

The chain is built from TRBV10-3 and TRBJ2-2, with 8 bases identical to TRBD2. The CDR3 is 15 residues long. Trimming cost V 6 bases and J 2 bases; bases outside gene matches: 5. The germline V gene has CDR1 ENHRY and CDR2 SYGVKD. CDR3 residues: CAISGLAGNTGELFF. DNA of the CDR3: TGTGCCATCAGCGGGCTAGCGGGTAACACCGGGGAGCTGTTTTTT.

This clone was counted a few times. The genes are TRBV5-4 and TRBJ1-4; D call uncertain. Germline-derived CDR1 and CDR2 are SGHNT and YYREEE (reference sequence). Trimming stripped 1 base from V and 8 bases from J, with 6 bases between. This CDR3 comprises 12 residues. DNA for the CDR3: TGTGCCAGCAGCTTGCCCTCGGAAAAACTGTTTTTT. It encodes CASSLPSEKLFF.

There are a few counts of this clone. The chain links TRBV6-5 to TRBJ1-2, with TRBD1 matching over 7 bases. V dropped 6 bases and J dropped 3; count of bases not matched to a gene: 4. This CDR3 has 13 amino acids. Germline values: CDR1 MNHEY, CDR2 SVGAGI. The CDR3 loop is CASRTGKDYGYTF. CDR3 DNA sequence: TGTGCCAGCAGGACAGGGAAGGACTATGGCTACACCTTC.

The DNA for the CDR3 is TGTGCCAGCAGTTTGGACAGAAGCAGCACAGATACGCAGTATTTT. Translation: CASSLDRSSTDTQYF. The chain recombines TRBV27 with TRBJ2-3; D possibly corresponds to TRBD1 (6 bases). CDR1 and CDR2 (germline): MNHEY, SMNVEV (reference sequence). V lost 3 bases and J lost 0, with 10 bases in between. CDR3 length: 15 amino acids.

This clone showed up just once. This chain joins TRBV7-6 and TRBJ1-1; D possibly corresponds to TRBD1 (6 bases). The germline gives CDR1 SGHVS, CDR2 FNYEAQ. CDR3 length: 13 residues. The germline V and J ends were trimmed by 5 bases and 7 bases, with 14 bases remaining between them. Here the CDR3 reads CASSIGGHGEAFF. Written as DNA, the CDR3 is TGTGCCAGCAGCATAGGGGGGCATGGTGAAGCTTTCTTT.

This clone was seen only once. The genes are TRBV9 and TRBJ1-4; 7 bases agree with TRBD1. Per germline, CDR1 SGDLS and CDR2 YYNGEE. The CDR3 has 15 residues. V shed 4 bases, J shed 3 bases, and the junction held 6 bases outside the gene matches. CDR3 DNA: TGTGCCAGCAGCCCCCGGGACAGTTCTAATGAAAAACTGTTTTTT. Translated: CASSPRDSSNEKLFF.

This clone was counted only a few times. This chain links TRBV4-3 with TRBJ2-5, with 8 bases identical to TRBD2. V lost 4 bases, J lost 3 bases, and 7 bases stayed unmatched. This CDR3 is 15 amino acids long. In germline, CDR1 is LGHNA, CDR2 YSLEER. The CDR3 bases are TGCGCCAGCAGCCTGATTACGGGGGGGGAAGAGACCCAGTACTTC. It codes for CASSLITGGEETQYF.

The J gene is TRBJ1-6, the V gene TRBV7-2; D gene ambiguous. Trimming shortened V by 5 bases and J by 12 bases, and 11 bases separated the two germline ends. Germline CDR1 and CDR2: SGHTA and FQGNSA. This CDR3 is built from 12 residues. DNA for the CDR3: TGTGCCAGCAGCCCAGGCTTCGGACCCCTCCACTTT. Protein: CASSPGFGPLHF.

V is TRBV12-3 or TRBV12-4 and J is TRBJ2-1; D may be TRBD1 (6 bases). V shed 5 bases and J shed 14 bases, with 16 bases lying between them. This CDR3 is built from 12 residues. The CDR3 loop reads CASSPTGTLKFF. In DNA, the CDR3 is TGTGCCAGCAGTCCCACCGGGACATTAAAGTTCTTC.

CDR3 sequence: CASNGQGSDTQYF. The CDR3 region has the DNA TGTGCCAGCAACGGACAGGGATCAGATACGCAGTATTTT. The rearrangement joins TRBV2 to TRBJ2-3; 8 bases are a match to TRBD1. Germline trimming cut 7 bases from V and 4 bases from J; bases unmatched to any gene: 4. Germline V lookup: CDR1 SNHLY, CDR2 FYNNEI. The CDR3 spans 13 residues.

The V gene is TRBV7-8, the J gene TRBJ1-1; D might be TRBD1 (6 bases). Trimming removed 5 bases at V and 1 base at J, with 14 bases between. The CDR3 runs to 15 residues. CDR1 is SGHVS and CDR2 is FQNEAQ in the germline V gene. As DNA, the CDR3 is TGTGCCAGCAGCCCCTGGAGGACAGCGAACACTGAAGCTTTCTTT. Protein product: CASSPWRTANTEAFF.

The chain uses TRBV25-1 and TRBJ1-4; maybe TRBD1 (6 bases). Trimming took 0 bases from V and 7 from J, leaving 12 bases between them. This CDR3 contains 15 residues. Germline assignment: CDR1 MGHDK and CDR2 SYGVNS. The CDR3 region is CASSEYQGPSEKLFF. In DNA form, the CDR3 reads TGTGCCAGCAGTGAATACCAGGGGCCGAGTGAAAAACTGTTTTTT.

J is TRBJ2-5 and V is TRBV3-1 (or the pseudogene TRBV3-2); no reliable D call. Between the trimmed V and J ends, which lost 0 bases and 5 bases, there was a span of 13 bases. The CDR3 contains 15 residues. The germline CDR1 and CDR2 sequences are LGHDT and YNNKEL (reference sequence). The CDR3 DNA is TGTGCCAGCAGCCAAGAGATCGCCGTCCGGGAGACCCAGTACTTC. This translates into CASSQEIAVRETQYF.

The CDR3 spells CASSEISLVGSTEAFF. The CDR3 bases are TGTGCCAGCAGTGAGATTAGCTTGGTGGGGAGCACTGAAGCTTTCTTT. This chain joins TRBV2 and TRBJ1-1; D is undetermined. Trimming removed 3 bases at V and 4 bases at J, with 18 bases between. This CDR3 is built from 16 residues. Germline V gene data show CDR1 as SNHLY and CDR2 as FYNNEI.

The chain uses TRBV12-3 or TRBV12-4 and TRBJ1-5, with 7 bases matching TRBD1. Trimming took 6 bases from V and 4 from J; bases not matched to a gene: 3. This CDR3 region has 13 residues. This CDR3 is CASSGTENQPQHF. In nucleotides, the CDR3 is TGTGCCAGCAGCGGGACAGAAAATCAGCCCCAGCATTTT.

The chain employs TRBV28 and TRBJ1-2; a possible D gene is TRBD1 (6 bases). V gave up 10 bases and J gave up 2 bases, with 20 bases separating them. This CDR3 is 15 amino acids long. The germline CDR1 and CDR2 sequences are MDHEN and SYDVKM. The CDR3 coding sequence is TGTGCCACCTTCGAAACTCTAGACAGGAACTATGGCTACACCTTC. This gives the protein CATFETLDRNYGYTF.

The chain recombines TRBV28 with TRBJ2-5; 8 bases are a match to TRBD1. CDR1 is MDHEN and CDR2 is SYDVKM in the germline V gene. The CDR3 is made up of 17 amino acids. The ends lost 5 bases at V and 0 bases at J; junction bases unmatched: 11. CDR3 in amino acids: CASSLPPGTGYQETQYF. The CDR3 DNA reads as TGTGCCAGCAGTCTCCCCCCCGGGACAGGTTACCAAGAGACCCAGTACTTC.

This clone was recorded only once. CDR3 region: CASSTSPFYSSAFF. DNA for the CDR3: TGTGCCAGCAGTACGTCACCCTTTTATAGCTCTGCTTTCTTT. The V call is TRBV27, the J call TRBJ1-1; D unresolved. V was clipped by 5 bases and J by 11 bases, with 21 bases between them. This CDR3 is built from 14 residues. Germline lookup yields CDR1 MNHEY and CDR2 SMNVEV (reference sequence).

This clone qualifies as medium-sized (0.01 to 0.1%). V gene TRBV10-3 combines with J gene TRBJ1-2; perhaps TRBD1 as D (5 bases). The CDR3 length is 15 residues. The germline CDR1 and CDR2 sequences are ENHRY and SYGVKD. V shed 0 bases and J shed 7 bases, with 15 bases lying between them. CDR3 in DNA: TGTGCCATCAGTGAGTCGGGCAGGGAAACGGCTGGCTACACCTTC. Translating it yields CAISESGRETAGYTF.

This clone appeared once. CDR3 bases: TGTGCCAGCAGTTTAAGGCCCGGGACAGGGTACTACGAGCAGTACTTC. It specifies CASSLRPGTGYYEQYF. This chain joins TRBV6-2 or TRBV6-3 and TRBJ2-7; 9 bases are a match to TRBD1. V lost 4 bases, J lost 3 bases, and 10 bases stayed unmatched. The CDR3 extends over 16 amino acids. Germline V lookup: CDR1 MNHEY, CDR2 SVGEGT.

CDR3: CASSSGQGGYTF. As DNA, the CDR3 is TGTGCCAGCTCTTCAGGACAGGGCGGCTACACCTTC. This sequence joins TRBV27 and TRBJ1-2; 8 nucleotides line up with TRBD1. Germline V gives CDR1 MNHEY, CDR2 SMNVEV (reference sequence). After removal of 8 bases from V and 8 bases from J, the junction contained 7 bases not matched to a gene. This CDR3 has 12 amino acids.

The genes are TRBV6-2 or TRBV6-3 and TRBJ2-1; a weak D match, TRBD2 (6 bases). Trimming left V 5 bases short and J 15 bases short, with 17 bases between. The CDR3 sequence is 12 residues long. Germline CDR1 is MNHEY and CDR2 is SVGEGT. CDR3: CASSDGGQMSFF. Here the CDR3 DNA reads TGTGCCAGCAGTGACGGGGGTCAAATGTCGTTCTTC.

V usage is TRBV5-1 and J usage is TRBJ2-7; TRBD2 matches at 7 bases. J was trimmed by 3 bases and V by 5 bases; bases with no gene match: 11. There are 15 residues in the CDR3. The germline CDR1 and CDR2 sequences are SGHRS and YFSETQ. The CDR3 DNA sequence: TGCGCCAGCAGGTTTACTAGCGCAGAACTCTACGAGCAGTACTTC. This gives the protein CASRFTSAELYEQYF. Full variable domain (outside the CDR3, taken from reference TRBV5-1 and TRBJ2-7): KAGVTQTPRYLIKTRGQQVTLSCSPISGHRSVSWYQQTPGQGLQFLFEYFSETQRNKGNFPGRFSGRQFSNSRSEMNVSTLELGDSALYLCASRFTSAELYEQYFGPGTRLTVT.

This chain links TRBV7-2 with TRBJ1-2; 10 bases line up with TRBD1. V gave up 6 bases and J gave up 9 bases; unmatched junction bases: 16. Germline V lookup: CDR1 SGHTA, CDR2 FQGNSA. The CDR3 sequence is 16 residues long. The CDR3 DNA reads as TGTGCCAGCAGGTCCGGGACAGGGGCACCTCTTGGGAGCTACACCTTC. This gives the protein CASRSGTGAPLGSYTF.

The V call is TRBV27, the J call TRBJ1-2; weak D call: TRBD1 (5 bases). The germline V and J ends were trimmed by 1 base and 4 bases, with 13 bases remaining between them. The CDR3 runs to 15 residues. Looked up from germline, CDR1 is MNHEY and CDR2 is SMNVEV (reference sequence). CDR3 nucleotides: TGTGCCAGCAGTTTATTGGCAGGGAACGTCTATGGCTACACCTTC. Translating gives CASSLLAGNVYGYTF.

The chain joins TRBV7-2 to TRBJ2-4; 9 bases match TRBD2. Trimming cost V 5 bases and J 7 bases; bases outside gene matches: 9. The CDR3 has 15 residues. Germline-derived CDR1 and CDR2 are SGHTA and FQGNSA. Here the CDR3 reads CASSPTGLAGNIQYF. Written as DNA, the CDR3 is TGTGCCAGCAGCCCAACGGGACTAGCCGGGAACATTCAGTACTTC. Supplemented by reference TRBV7-2 and TRBJ2-4, the full variable domain reads GAGVSQSPSNKVTEKGKDVELRCDPISGHTALYWYRQSLGQGLEFLIYFQGNSAPDKSGLPSDRFSAERTGGSVSTLTIQRTQQEDSAVYLCASSPTGLAGNIQYFGAGTRLSVL.

The V and J genes are TRBV19 and TRBJ1-2; D uncertain. CDR1 LNHDA and CDR2 SQIVND come from the germline V gene (reference sequence). The ends were cut back, 3 bases at V and 0 bases at J, with 8 bases in the middle. This CDR3 has 14 residues. The CDR3 spells CASSIVNSNYGYTF. CDR3 bases: TGTGCCAGTAGTATTGTAAATTCTAACTATGGCTACACCTTC.

This clone appeared a single time. The chain carries TRBV7-2 and TRBJ2-3; tentative D call: TRBD2 (5 bases). Trimming stripped 5 bases from V and 1 base from J, with 16 bases between. Germline loops: CDR1 SGHTA, CDR2 FQGNSA. The CDR3 has 16 amino acids. This CDR3 is CASSLRTAGGTDTQYF. As DNA, the CDR3 is TGTGCCAGCAGCCTTCGGACGGCCGGGGGCACAGATACGCAGTATTTT.

The chain recombines TRBV28 with TRBJ2-7, with D perhaps matching TRBD1 (5 bases). CDR1 MDHEN and CDR2 SYDVKM come from the germline V gene. Trimming cost V 1 base and J 6 bases, with 7 bases left between them. This CDR3 spans 12 amino acids. The CDR3 sequence is CASSLFRGEQYF. The DNA for the CDR3 is TGTGCCAGCAGTTTATTTAGGGGCGAGCAGTACTTC.

V is TRBV19 and J is TRBJ2-5, with 10 nucleotides matching TRBD2. CDR3 length: 15 residues. J was trimmed by 4 bases and V by 5 bases; bases with no gene match: 7. Germline CDR1 LNHDA, CDR2 SQIVND (reference sequence). The CDR3 spells CASSLLAGERETQYF. CDR3 in DNA: TGTGCCAGTAGTCTCCTAGCGGGGGAGAGAGAGACCCAGTACTTC.